The clone carrying this T cell receptor beta chain was observed a few times. Its antigen remains unknown. The data belong to a study of CD8 T cells in ankylosing spondylitis. Study findings and constraints: Seven or eight highly homologous variants made up a TCR beta motif, and this motif appeared characteristic of ankylosing spondylitis blood.

The CDR3 spans 14 residues. Trimming at V came to 0 bases and at J to 12 bases, leaving 8 bases not matched to a gene. Looked up from germline, CDR1 is MNHEY and CDR2 is SVGAGI. Researchers built TCR beta libraries using quantitative 5'-RACE with molecular barcodes. TCRdb used MiXCR to reprocess the 5' RACE reads, holding one entry per CDR3 protein. Among roughly 370,000 distinct CDR3 sequences listed, 20% to 25% were seen once. Sequencing was carried out using blood, either unsorted or a sorted T cell fraction (not recorded which). The sequence derives from a male donor with ankylosing spondylitis. The gene calls are TRBV6-5 and TRBJ2-1; TRBD2 matches at 7 bases. The CDR3 sequence: CASSYSMKREGQFF. In nucleotides, the CDR3 is TGTGCCAGCAGTTACTCCATGAAGCGGGAAGGGCAGTTCTTC.